This T cell receptor (beta chain) came from a study of blood T cell repertoires in COVID-19. Across the whole study: Acute and convalescent COVID-19 specimens originated in the United States, Italy and Spain.

In the original analysis: By means of reference gene primer amplification, nucleated cell counts were estimated. The protocol was immunoSEQ multiplex PCR, while the TCRdb copy is restricted to in-frame clones and leaves out a portion. V, J and clone size reflect that table, while D and trimming were determined from the DNA. In the table there are 150,000 to 200,000 clones, around 90% of which are singletons. Germline CDR1 SGHAT, CDR2 FQDESV (reference sequence). V shed 5 bases, J shed 5 bases, and the junction held 7 bases outside the gene matches. The CDR3 covers 16 residues. This receptor was obtained from a woman aged 25 to 39 who had recovered from COVID-19. This chain joins TRBV11-1 and TRBJ2-1, with 12 nucleotides matching TRBD2. Sequencing was performed on PBMCs or T cells enriched from blood (not recorded which). The CDR3 region has the DNA TGTGCCAGCAGCCAAGGACTAGCGGGGTTCGACAATGAGCAGTTCTTC. Amino acids: CASSQGLAGFDNEQFF.